This TCR beta chain was identified in a study of blood T cell repertoires in COVID-19. The assay was immunoSEQ multiplex PCR, and TCRdb's table has in-frame clones only and misses some. Altogether 70,000 to 80,000 clones are present, roughly nine tenths being singletons, with the ten largest covering roughly 13%. The CDR3 covers 11 residues. V was pared by 5 bases and J by 9 bases, with 11 bases between. Germline CDR1 reads SGHRS; CDR2 reads YFSETQ. The origin of this receptor is an older woman with acute or convalescent COVID-19. Sequencing was done on a sample of peripheral blood. This chain joins TRBV5-1 and TRBJ2-5; possibly TRBD2 for D (6 bases). CDR3 amino acids: CASRLGGAQYF. The CDR3 DNA sequence: TGCGCCAGCAGACTAGGAGGGGCCCAGTACTTC.